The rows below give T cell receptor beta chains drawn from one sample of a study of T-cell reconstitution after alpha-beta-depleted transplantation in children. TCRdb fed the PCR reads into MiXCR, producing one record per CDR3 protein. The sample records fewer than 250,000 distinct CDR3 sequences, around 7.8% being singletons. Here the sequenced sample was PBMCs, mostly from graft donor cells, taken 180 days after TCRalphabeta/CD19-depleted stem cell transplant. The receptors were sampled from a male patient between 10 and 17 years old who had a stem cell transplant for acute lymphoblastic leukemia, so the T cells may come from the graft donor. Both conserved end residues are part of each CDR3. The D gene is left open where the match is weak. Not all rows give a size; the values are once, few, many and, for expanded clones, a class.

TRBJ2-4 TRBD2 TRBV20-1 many CSAVGTSGSGTKNIQYF TGCAGTGCTGTCGGGACTAGCGGGAGCGGGACCAAAAACATTCAGTACTTC
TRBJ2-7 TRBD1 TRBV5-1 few CASSSAGTALREQYF TGCGCCAGCAGCTCCGCCGGGACAGCTCTACGCGAGCAGTACTTC
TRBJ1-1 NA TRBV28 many CASRTRTNMNTEAFF TGTGCCAGCAGAACCAGAACTAACATGAACACTGAAGCTTTCTTT
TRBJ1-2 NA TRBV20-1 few CSATLGVLGNYGYTF TGCAGTGCTACCCTTGGGGTTTTGGGGAACTATGGCTACACCTTC
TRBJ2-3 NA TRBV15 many CATSRDPDTDTQYF TGTGCCACCAGCAGAGATCCCGACACAGATACGCAGTATTTT
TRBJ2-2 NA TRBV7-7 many CASSLVSGELFF TGTGCTAGCAGCTTGGTGTCCGGGGAGCTGTTTTTT
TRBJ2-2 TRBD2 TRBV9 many CASSPRTSGGGTGELFF TGTGCCAGCAGCCCACGGACTAGCGGGGGGGGCACCGGGGAGCTGTTTTTT
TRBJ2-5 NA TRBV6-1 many CASSEQAGKGRKTQYF TGTGCCAGCAGTGAGCAGGCAGGGAAAGGGAGAAAGACCCAGTACTTC
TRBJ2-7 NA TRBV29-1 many CSVPQRGAGPSEQYF TGCAGCGTGCCTCAGAGGGGAGCCGGCCCCTCCGAGCAGTACTTC
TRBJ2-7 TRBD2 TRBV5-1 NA CASSPSGFQGEQYF TGCGCCAGCAGCCCTAGCGGGTTCCAGGGGGAGCAGTACTTC
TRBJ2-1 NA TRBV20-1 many CSASLRGPGDEQFF TGCAGTGCTAGTTTACGGGGCCCGGGCGATGAGCAGTTCTTC
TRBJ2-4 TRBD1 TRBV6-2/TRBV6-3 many CASSQGAWAKNIQYF TGTGCCAGCAGCCAGGGGGCTTGGGCCAAAAACATTCAGTACTTC
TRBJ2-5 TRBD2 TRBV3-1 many CASSRPATSGKETQYF TGTGCCAGCAGCCGGCCTGCGACTAGCGGCAAAGAGACCCAGTACTTC
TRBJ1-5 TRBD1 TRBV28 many CASIPDRGFQPQHF TGTGCCAGCATCCCGGACAGGGGTTTTCAGCCCCAGCATTTT
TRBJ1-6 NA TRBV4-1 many CASSYLGGHPNSPLHF TGCGCCAGCAGCTACTTAGGAGGACACCCTAATTCACCCCTCCACTTT
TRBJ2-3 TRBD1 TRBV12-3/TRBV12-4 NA CASRRDSGTQYF TGTGCCAGCAGACGGGACAGTGGTACGCAGTATTTT
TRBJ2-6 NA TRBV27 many CASSFRSSGANVLTF TGTGCCAGCAGTTTCCGCAGCTCTGGGGCCAACGTCCTGACTTTC
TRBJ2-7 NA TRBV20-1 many CSARAILAYEQYF TGCAGTGCTAGAGCCATCCTGGCGTACGAGCAGTACTTC
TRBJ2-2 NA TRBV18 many CASSPRGRTLTGELFF TGTGCCAGCTCACCCCGAGGAAGGACTCTCACCGGGGAGCTGTTTTTT
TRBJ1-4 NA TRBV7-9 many CASRSPGGNEKLFF TGTGCCAGCAGGTCCCCGGGGGGCAATGAAAAACTGTTTTTT
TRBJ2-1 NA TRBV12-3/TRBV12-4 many CASSSGLSYNEQFF TGTGCCAGCAGTTCCGGGCTCTCCTACAATGAGCAGTTCTTC
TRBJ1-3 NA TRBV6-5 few CASSYLGGPSGNTIYF TGTGCCAGCAGTTACCTCGGGGGGCCCTCTGGAAACACCATATATTTT
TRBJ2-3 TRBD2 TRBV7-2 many CASSFRLAGFPDTQYF TGTGCCAGCAGCTTCCGACTAGCGGGGTTCCCAGATACGCAGTATTTT
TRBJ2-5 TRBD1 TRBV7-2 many CASSLQGAGETQYF TGTGCCAGCAGCTTACAGGGGGCGGGAGAGACCCAGTACTTC
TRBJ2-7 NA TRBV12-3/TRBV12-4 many CASSFGQLATYEQYF TGTGCCAGCAGTTTCGGACAGCTCGCCACCTACGAGCAGTACTTC
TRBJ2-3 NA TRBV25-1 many CASSRLGPADTQYF TGTGCCAGCAGTAGACTAGGCCCGGCCGATACGCAGTATTTT
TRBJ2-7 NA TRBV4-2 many CASSQGSAGGKAHEQYF TGTGCCAGCAGCCAAGGCTCGGCGGGCGGGAAGGCGCACGAGCAGTACTTC
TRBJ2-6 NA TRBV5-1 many CASSLSTLGANVLTF TGCGCCAGCAGCTTGAGCACGCTTGGGGCCAACGTCCTGACTTTC
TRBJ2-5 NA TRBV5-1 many CASSGPGGRETQYF TGCGCCAGCAGCGGACCGGGGGGCCGTGAGACCCAGTACTTC
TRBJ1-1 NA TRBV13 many CASSPQSVNTEAFF TGTGCCAGCAGCCCCCAGTCCGTGAACACTGAAGCTTTCTTT
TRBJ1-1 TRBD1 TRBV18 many CASNRGLNTEAFF TGTGCCAGCAACAGGGGCCTGAACACTGAAGCTTTCTTT
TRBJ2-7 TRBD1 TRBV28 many CASSLQGEYEQYF TGTGCCAGCAGTTTACAGGGGGAGTACGAGCAGTACTTC
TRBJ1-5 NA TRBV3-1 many CASSPHRDGSSNQPQHF TGTGCCAGCAGCCCCCACAGGGACGGGTCGAGCAATCAGCCCCAGCATTTT
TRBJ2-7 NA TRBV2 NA CASREGLSEQYF TGTGCCAGCAGGGAGGGGCTCTCGGAGCAGTACTTC
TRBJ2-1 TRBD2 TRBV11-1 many CASSPWTSAYNEQFF TGTGCCAGCAGCCCATGGACTAGCGCCTACAATGAGCAGTTCTTC
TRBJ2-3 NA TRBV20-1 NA CSARVGLPRLDTQYF TGCAGTGCTAGAGTTGGACTCCCAAGGTTAGATACGCAGTATTTT
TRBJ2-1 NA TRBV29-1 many CSVHLRPANMESSYNEQFF TGCAGCGTCCACCTGAGGCCTGCCAATATGGAAAGCTCCTACAATGAGCAGTTCTTC
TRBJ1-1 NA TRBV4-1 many CASSQDFRGANTEAFF TGCGCCAGCAGCCAAGATTTTAGAGGGGCGAACACTGAAGCTTTCTTT